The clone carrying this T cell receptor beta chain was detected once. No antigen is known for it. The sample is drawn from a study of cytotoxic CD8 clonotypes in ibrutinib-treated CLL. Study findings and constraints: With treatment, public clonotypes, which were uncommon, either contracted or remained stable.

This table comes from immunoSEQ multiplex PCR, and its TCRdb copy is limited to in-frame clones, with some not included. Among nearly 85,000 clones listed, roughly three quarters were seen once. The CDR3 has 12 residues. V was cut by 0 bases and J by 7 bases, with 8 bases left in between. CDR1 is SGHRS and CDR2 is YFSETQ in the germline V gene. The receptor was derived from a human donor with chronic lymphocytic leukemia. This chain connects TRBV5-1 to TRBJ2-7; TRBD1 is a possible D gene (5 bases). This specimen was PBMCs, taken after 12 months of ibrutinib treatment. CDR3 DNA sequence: TGCGCCAGCAGCTTGGTCCCAGGGGAGCAGTACTTC. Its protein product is CASSLVPGEQYF.